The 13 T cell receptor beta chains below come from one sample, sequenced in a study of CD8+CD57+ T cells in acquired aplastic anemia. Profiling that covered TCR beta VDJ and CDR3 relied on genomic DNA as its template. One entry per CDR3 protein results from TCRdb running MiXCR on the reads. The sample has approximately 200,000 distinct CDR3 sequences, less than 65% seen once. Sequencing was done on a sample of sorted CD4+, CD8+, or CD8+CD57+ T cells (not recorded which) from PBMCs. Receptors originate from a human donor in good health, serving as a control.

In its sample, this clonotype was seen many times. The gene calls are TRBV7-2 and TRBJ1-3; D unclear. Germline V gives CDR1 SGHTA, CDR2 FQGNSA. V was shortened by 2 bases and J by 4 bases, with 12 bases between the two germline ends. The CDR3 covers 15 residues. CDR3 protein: CASSLTTVDGNTIYF. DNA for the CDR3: TGTGCCAGCAGCTTAACCACAGTGGACGGAAACACCATATATTTT. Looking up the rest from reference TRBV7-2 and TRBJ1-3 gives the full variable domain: GAGVSQSPSNKVTEKGKDVELRCDPISGHTALYWYRQSLGQGLEFLIYFQGNSAPDKSGLPSDRFSAERTGGSVSTLTIQRTQQEDSAVYLCASSLTTVDGNTIYFGEGSWLTVV.

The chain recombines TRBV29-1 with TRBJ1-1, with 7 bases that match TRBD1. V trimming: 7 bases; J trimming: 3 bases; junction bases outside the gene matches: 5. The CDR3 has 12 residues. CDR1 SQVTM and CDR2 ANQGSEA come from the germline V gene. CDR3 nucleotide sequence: TGCAGCGCCCGGGACAGATACACTGAAGCTTTCTTT. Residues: CSARDRYTEAFF.

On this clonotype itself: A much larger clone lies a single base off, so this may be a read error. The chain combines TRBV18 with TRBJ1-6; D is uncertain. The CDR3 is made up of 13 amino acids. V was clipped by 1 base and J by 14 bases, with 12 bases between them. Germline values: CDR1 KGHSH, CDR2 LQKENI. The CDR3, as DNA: TGTGCCAGCTCACCACGAACCGGGCTGACCCTCCACTTT. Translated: CASSPRTGLTLHF. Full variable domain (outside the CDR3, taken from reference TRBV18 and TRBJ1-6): NAGVMQNPRHLVRRRGQEARLRCSPMKGHSHVYWYRQLPEEGLKFMVYLQKENIIDESGMPKERFSAEFPKEGPSILRIQQVVRGDSAAYFCASSPRTGLTLHFGNGTRLTVT.

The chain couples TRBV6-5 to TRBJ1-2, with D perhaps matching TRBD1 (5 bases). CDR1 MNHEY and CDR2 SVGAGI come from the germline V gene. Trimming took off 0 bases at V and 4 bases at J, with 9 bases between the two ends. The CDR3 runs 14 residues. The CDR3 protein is CASSYSAGFYGYTF. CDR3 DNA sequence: TGTGCCAGCAGTTACTCGGCAGGGTTCTATGGCTACACCTTC.

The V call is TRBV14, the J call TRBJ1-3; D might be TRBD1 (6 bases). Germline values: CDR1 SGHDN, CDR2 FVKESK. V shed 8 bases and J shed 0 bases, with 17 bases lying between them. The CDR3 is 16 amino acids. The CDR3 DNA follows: TGTGCCAGCTCCTTGGGGGGCCCCACCTCTGGAAACACCATATATTTT. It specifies CASSLGGPTSGNTIYF.

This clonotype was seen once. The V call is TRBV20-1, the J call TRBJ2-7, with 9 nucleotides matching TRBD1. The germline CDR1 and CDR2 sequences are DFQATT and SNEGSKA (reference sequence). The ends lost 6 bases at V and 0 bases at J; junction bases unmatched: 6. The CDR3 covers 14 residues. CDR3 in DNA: TGCAGTGCGACCCGGACAGGGGTCTCCTACGAGCAGTACTTC. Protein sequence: CSATRTGVSYEQYF.

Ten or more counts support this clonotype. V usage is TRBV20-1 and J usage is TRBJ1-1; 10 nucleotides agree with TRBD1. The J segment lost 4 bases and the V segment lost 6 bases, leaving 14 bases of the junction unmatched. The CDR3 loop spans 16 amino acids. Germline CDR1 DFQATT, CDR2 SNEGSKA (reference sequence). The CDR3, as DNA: TGCAGTGCCTCCGACCCGACAGGGGGCGAGAGCACTGAAGCTTTCTTT. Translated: CSASDPTGGESTEAFF.

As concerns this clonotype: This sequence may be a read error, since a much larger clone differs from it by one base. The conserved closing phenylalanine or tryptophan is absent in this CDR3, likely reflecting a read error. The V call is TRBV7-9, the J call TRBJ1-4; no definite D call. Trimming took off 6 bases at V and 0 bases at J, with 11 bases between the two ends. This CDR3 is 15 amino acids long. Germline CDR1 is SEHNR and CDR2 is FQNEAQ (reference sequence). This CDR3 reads CASSSPSATNEKLFS. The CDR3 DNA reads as TGTGCCAGCAGTTCCCCGTCGGCAACTAATGAAAAACTGTTTTCT.

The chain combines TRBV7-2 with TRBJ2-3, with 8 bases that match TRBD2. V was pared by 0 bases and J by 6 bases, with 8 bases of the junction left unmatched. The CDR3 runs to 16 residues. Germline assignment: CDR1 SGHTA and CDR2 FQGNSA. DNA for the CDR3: TGTGCCAGCAGCTTAGCGATCGGGGGGGCCGCGGATACGCAGTATTTT. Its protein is CASSLAIGGAADTQYF.

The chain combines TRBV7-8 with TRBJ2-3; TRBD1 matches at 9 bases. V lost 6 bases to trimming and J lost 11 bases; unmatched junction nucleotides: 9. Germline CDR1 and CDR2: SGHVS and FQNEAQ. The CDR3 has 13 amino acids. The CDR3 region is CASRTTGGDEQYF. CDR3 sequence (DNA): TGTGCCAGCAGGACGACAGGGGGTGATGAGCAGTATTTT.

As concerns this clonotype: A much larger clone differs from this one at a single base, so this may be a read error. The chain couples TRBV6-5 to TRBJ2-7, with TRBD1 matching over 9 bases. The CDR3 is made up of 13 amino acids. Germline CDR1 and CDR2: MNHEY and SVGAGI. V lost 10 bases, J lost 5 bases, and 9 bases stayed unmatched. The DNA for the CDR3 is TGTGCCACCGGGACAGGGAGGCTTCACGAGCAGTACTTC. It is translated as CATGTGRLHEQYF.

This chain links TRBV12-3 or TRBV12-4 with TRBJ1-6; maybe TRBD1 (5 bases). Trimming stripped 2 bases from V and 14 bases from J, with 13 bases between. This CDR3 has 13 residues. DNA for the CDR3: TGTGCCAGCAGTTTATATAGGGGAGAGACCCTCCACTTT. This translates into CASSLYRGETLHF.

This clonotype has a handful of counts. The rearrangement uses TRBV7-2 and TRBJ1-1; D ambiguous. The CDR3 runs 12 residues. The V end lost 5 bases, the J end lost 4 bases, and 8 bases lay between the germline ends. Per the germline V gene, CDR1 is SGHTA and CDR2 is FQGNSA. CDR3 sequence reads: CASSLSSTEAFF. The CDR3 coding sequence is TGTGCCAGCAGCCTCAGTAGCACTGAAGCTTTCTTT.